The text below deals with one T cell receptor (beta chain). This clonotype was counted between two and nine times. This receptor's antigen is unknown. The input lacks base qualities; no much larger clone sits a single base away. This record comes from a study of response to subunit inactivated influenza vaccine (dated by TCRdb to the late 2010s). Notes on the research overall: The study used deep quantitative T cell receptor repertoire profiling to track responses to a trivalent subunit inactivated influenza vaccine.

Library preparation was by RT-PCR. Sequenced on an Illumina HiSeq 2500. The public reads were reanalyzed by TCRdb: fastp trimming at Q25, MiXCR alignment, in-frame beta chains only. CDR3 protein duplicates are merged, each entry listing the most common genes and DNA. This sample holds about 620,000 distinct CDR3 sequences; 10% to 15% were observed only once. Roughly 10% of the sample rests with the top ten. The CDR3, cysteine through phenylalanine, is 13 amino acids long. Only the CDR3 DNA is retained, 39 bases long and in frame from the first base. From a lookup of the germline V gene, CDR1 and CDR2 are SGHRS and YFSETQ. The junction shows trimming of 0 bases on V and 6 bases on J, plus 10 bases between the germline ends. What the study reported, not specific to this receptor: The authors suggested that each seasonal influenza vaccination may recruit only a limited number of new T cells.

Here the sequenced sample was PBMCs from blood, taken on the day of vaccination. The TCR comes from a man aged 50 to 59 who received an inactivated influenza vaccine. Donor details come from another sample of the same person, matched by shared clones. Rearrangement joined TRBV5-1 to TRBJ2-7; the D gene assignment is ambiguous. The CDR3: CASSLESLGEQYF. The base sequence is TGCGCCAGCAGCTTGGAAAGTCTTGGCGAGCAGTACTTC. Joined to the reference TRBV5-1 and TRBJ2-7 proteins, this CDR3 gives the full variable domain: KAGVTQTPRYLIKTRGQQVTLSCSPISGHRSVSWYQQTPGQGLQFLFEYFSETQRNKGNFPGRFSGRQFSNSRSEMNVSTLELGDSALYLCASSLESLGEQYFGPGTRLTVT.